Listed below are T cell receptor beta chains from one sample, sequenced in a study of blood T cell repertoires in COVID-19. Sequencing was performed with immunoSEQ multiplex PCR; in TCRdb, only in-frame clones are kept and a portion is missing. Of 250,000 or so clones in the sample, roughly 85% were seen once. The sample taken for sequencing was peripheral blood. The receptors were gathered from a man younger than 35 with active or convalescent COVID-19. Both conserved end residues are part of each CDR3. The D gene is left open where the match is weak. Expanded clones are given a class, and other clones once, few, many or no size at all.

>.|TRBV15|TRBJ1-2|TRBD1
TGTGCCACCAGCCAGTGGGACAGGGGATACTACACCTTC
CATSQWDRGYYTF
>few|TRBV7-3|TRBJ1-1|.
TGTGCCAGCAGCTTAAACATAAACACTGAAGCTTTCTTT
CASSLNINTEAFF
>.|TRBV7-2|TRBJ2-5|.
TGTGCCAGCAGCGGCCTTCTCTTGACCCAGTACTTC
CASSGLLLTQYF
>.|TRBV30|TRBJ1-1|.
TGTGCCTGGAGTGTACGGGAGAACACTGAAGCTTTCTTT
CAWSVRENTEAFF
>.|TRBV7-9|TRBJ1-1|.
TGTGCCAGCAGCTTACAGGGTTCTACAGCTTTCTTT
CASSLQGSTAFF
>.|TRBV5-4|TRBJ2-5|.
TGTGCCAGCGGGCGGGACCAAGAGACCCAGTACTTC
CASGRDQETQYF
>once|TRBV29-1|TRBJ2-3|.
TGCAGCGTTCCAGGACTACTCCTCACAGATACGCAGTATTTT
CSVPGLLLTDTQYF
>.|TRBV7-2|TRBJ2-3|TRBD2
TGTGCCAGCAGCTCCCCTAGCGGGGGGTTTTTACGAGATACGCAGTATTTT
CASSSPSGGFLRDTQYF
>once|TRBV25-1|TRBJ2-1|.
TGTGCCAGCAGTGGGGGAGACAGGCCCGTCTCCTACAATGAGCAGTTCTTC
CASSGGDRPVSYNEQFF
>.|TRBV7-9|TRBJ2-7|TRBD1
TGTGCCAGCAGCTTCGACCAAAGGACAGGGAACTACGAGCAGTACTTC
CASSFDQRTGNYEQYF
>.|TRBV6-5|TRBJ2-2|.
TGTGCCAGCAGTTCCCAGGGGGGTAGCGGGGAGCTGTTTTTT
CASSSQGGSGELFF
>.|TRBV5-8|TRBJ1-5|.
TGTGCCAGCAGCTACAGTCAGCCCCAGCATTTT
CASSYSQPQHF
>.|TRBV14|TRBJ1-2|.
TGTGCCAGCAGCCCTCGAATGCAGGGTATGGGCCCCAACTATGGCTACACCTTC
CASSPRMQGMGPNYGYTF
>.|TRBV6-5|TRBJ1-1|TRBD1
TGTGCCAGCAGTTACTTCGGGACAGGTGGACAAGAGTTCTTT
CASSYFGTGGQEFF
>.|TRBV9|TRBJ2-3|TRBD2
TGTGCCAGCAGCGGCTCTACGGGGGGTTCCCCAGATACGCAGTATTTT
CASSGSTGGSPDTQYF
>.|TRBV29-1|TRBJ2-1|.
TGCAGCGGGGGGAGGAGGGGTCTCGGGAATGAGCAGTTCTTC
CSGGRRGLGNEQFF
>.|TRBV5-1|TRBJ2-5|TRBD2
TGCGCCAGCAGCTTGGCCCCTAGCGGGGGTGGGGAGACCCAGTACTTC
CASSLAPSGGGETQYF
>.|TRBV28|TRBJ1-4|.
TGTGCCAGCACCCTAGGAGAATCGGGTGAAAAACTGTTTTTT
CASTLGESGEKLFF
>.|TRBV5-1|TRBJ1-2|.
TGCGCCAGCAGCTTTGGACAGCTCAACTATGGCTACACCTTC
CASSFGQLNYGYTF
>.|TRBV5-1|TRBJ1-3|.
TGCGCCAGCAGCTTGGACAGAAGTACCTCTGGAAACACCATATATTTT
CASSLDRSTSGNTIYF